The 18 T cell receptor beta chains given below trace back to one sample, sequenced in a study of blood T cell repertoires in COVID-19. The protocol was immunoSEQ multiplex PCR, while the TCRdb copy is restricted to in-frame clones and leaves out a portion. Counted here are about 310,000 clones, around nine tenths occurring once; the ten biggest clones make up roughly a tenth. The source material was PBMCs or T cells enriched from blood (not recorded which). The receptors were sampled from a woman in her 40s who had recovered from COVID-19.

This chain uses TRBV2 with TRBJ1-1, with 8 bases aligning to TRBD1. CDR1 SNHLY and CDR2 FYNNEI come from the germline V gene. This CDR3 has 13 amino acids. V lost 6 bases, J lost 4 bases, and 4 bases stayed unmatched. The CDR3 DNA sequence: TGTGCCAGCAGCGGTGACAGGGGCACTGAAGCTTTCTTT. Protein: CASSGDRGTEAFF.

This sequence joins TRBV7-2 and TRBJ2-1; TRBD1 agrees at 8 bases. Germline lookup yields CDR1 SGHTA and CDR2 FQGNSA. This CDR3 has 14 residues. The J segment lost 4 bases and the V segment lost 6 bases, leaving 5 bases of the junction unmatched. The CDR3 reads CASRTGTGYNEQFF. The CDR3, as DNA: TGTGCCAGCAGGACCGGGACAGGATACAATGAGCAGTTCTTC.

This chain joins TRBV7-2 and TRBJ2-1; the match to TRBD2 covers 11 bases. Germline CDR1 is SGHTA and CDR2 is FQGNSA. V gave up 3 bases and J gave up 2 bases; unmatched junction bases: 3. This CDR3 region has 16 residues. The CDR3 region is CASSFRTSGPYNEQFF. The CDR3 DNA sequence: TGTGCCAGCAGCTTTCGGACTAGCGGGCCCTACAATGAGCAGTTCTTC.

This clone was observed a handful of times. This chain uses TRBV19 with TRBJ2-2, with D unresolved. The CDR3 length is 15 residues. Germline V lookup: CDR1 LNHDA, CDR2 SQIVND (reference sequence). V was trimmed by 0 bases and J by 2 bases, leaving 7 bases between them. The CDR3 spells CASSIDSSNTGELFF. CDR3 nucleotide sequence: TGTGCCAGTAGTATAGATTCCTCCAACACCGGGGAGCTGTTTTTT. Drawing the rest from reference TRBV19 and TRBJ2-2, the complete variable domain is DGGITQSPKYLFRKEGQNVTLSCEQNLNHDAMYWYRQDPGQGLRLIYYSQIVNDFQKGDIAEGYSVSREKKESFPLTVTSAQKNPTAFYLCASSIDSSNTGELFFGEGSRLTVL.

This rearrangement joins TRBV7-6 to TRBJ1-5; D is undetermined. Per the germline V gene, CDR1 is SGHVS and CDR2 is FNYEAQ. The CDR3 is 14 amino acids. V lost 1 base and J 1 base, leaving 5 bases between the germline ends. The CDR3, as DNA: TGTGCCAGCAGCTTAGAACAGAGCAATCAGCCCCAGCATTTT. Translation gives CASSLEQSNQPQHF.

V usage is TRBV19 and J usage is TRBJ1-2; 7 nucleotides line up with TRBD1. V lost 0 bases to trimming and J lost 8 bases; unmatched junction nucleotides: 9. In germline, CDR1 is LNHDA, CDR2 SQIVND (reference sequence). The CDR3 extends over 15 amino acids. CDR3 nucleotides: TGTGCCAGTAGTATAGATCAGAGGGGGCGTCAGGGCTACACCTTC. Protein sequence: CASSIDQRGRQGYTF.

J is TRBJ1-1 and V is TRBV24-1, with TRBD1 matching over 9 bases. Looked up from germline, CDR1 is KGHDR and CDR2 is SFDVKD. J gave up 1 base and V 2 bases, and 4 bases lay outside the gene matches. This CDR3 contains 16 residues. The CDR3 nucleotides are TGTGCCACCAGTGATTCCGGGACAGGGAGGAACACTGAAGCTTTCTTT. Amino acid sequence: CATSDSGTGRNTEAFF.

This clone appeared once. The chain links TRBV4-1 to TRBJ2-1, with 13 bases identical to TRBD2. Germline CDR1 MGHRA, CDR2 YSYEKL. The CDR3 has 17 residues. V shed 4 bases and J 9 bases; nucleotides not matched to a gene: 12. CDR3 residues: CASSRISGTSGAFEQFF. The CDR3, as DNA: TGCGCCAGCAGCCGCATCTCCGGGACTAGCGGGGCTTTTGAGCAGTTCTTC.

The J gene is TRBJ2-1, the V gene TRBV24-1; 11 bases match TRBD2. V was clipped by 7 bases and J by 6 bases; unmatched bases: 7. This CDR3 region has 15 residues. CDR1 and CDR2 (germline): KGHDR, SFDVKD. The CDR3 DNA reads as TGTGCCACCAGCCTTACTAGCGGGAGCGTCAATGAGCAGTTCTTC. This codes for CATSLTSGSVNEQFF.

This chain links TRBV10-3 with TRBJ1-5; 7 bases are a match to TRBD1. Germline V CDR1 and CDR2: ENHRY, SYGVKD. The CDR3 sequence is 15 residues long. The V and J ends lost 6 bases and 5 bases, in that order; junction bases with no gene match: 10. The CDR3: CAISRTGEKDQPQHF. CDR3 nucleotides: TGTGCCATCAGCCGGACAGGAGAAAAAGATCAGCCCCAGCATTTT.

This chain connects TRBV28 to TRBJ1-1; 8 bases line up with TRBD1. The CDR3 has 14 residues. Germline V gives CDR1 MDHEN, CDR2 SYDVKM. The junction had 6 bases not matched to a gene; V was cut back by 2 bases and J by 7 bases. CDR3 DNA sequence: TGTGCCAGCAGTTTACGGGCAGGGGGCGGTGAAGCTTTCTTT. Translation: CASSLRAGGGEAFF.

The CDR3 loop is CASSVLAGLSTDTQYF. CDR3 nucleotides: TGTGCCAGCAGCGTACTAGCGGGCCTTAGCACAGATACGCAGTATTTT. The chain carries TRBV9 and TRBJ2-3, with 8 nucleotides matching TRBD2. The CDR3 spans 16 residues. CDR1 and CDR2 from the germline V gene are SGDLS and YYNGEE. The junction had 4 bases not matched to a gene; V was cut back by 1 base and J by 0 bases.

The rearrangement uses TRBV28 and TRBJ1-1; D remains unclear. The CDR3 loop spans 16 amino acids. The V gene lost 4 bases and the J gene lost 2 bases, with 17 bases spanning the gap. The V gene's germline CDR1 is MDHEN and CDR2 SYDVKM. The CDR3 DNA reads as TGTGCCAGCAGTTCCCCGGGTATGGTATTCAACACTGAAGCTTTCTTT. Translating it yields CASSSPGMVFNTEAFF.

The rearrangement uses TRBV28 and TRBJ1-5, with 7 bases aligning to TRBD1. V lost 1 base and J lost 6; bases outside the gene matches: 3. The CDR3 has 14 residues. Germline lookup yields CDR1 MDHEN and CDR2 SYDVKM. CDR3 sequence reads: CASSLSTGVQPQHF. CDR3 nucleotide sequence: TGTGCCAGCAGTTTATCCACAGGGGTTCAGCCCCAGCATTTT.

This clone has a single count. The V gene is TRBV28, the J gene TRBJ2-7; 8 bases align to TRBD1. The CDR3 is 19 amino acids. CDR1 MDHEN and CDR2 SYDVKM come from the germline V gene. The trim removed 1 base at V and 7 bases at J, leaving 21 bases unmatched. The CDR3 DNA follows: TGTGCCAGCAGTTTATCGAACGTTGGTGGGGCAGGGGGCAATAGGGAGCAGTACTTC. This codes for CASSLSNVGGAGGNREQYF.

V gene TRBV5-1 combines with J gene TRBJ2-3; 9 bases match TRBD1. J was trimmed by 6 bases and V by 0 bases; bases with no gene match: 2. Per the germline V gene, CDR1 is SGHRS and CDR2 is YFSETQ. This CDR3 spans 14 amino acids. In DNA, the CDR3 is TGCGCCAGCAGCTTGGACAGGGGGCGGGATACGCAGTATTTT. Its protein is CASSLDRGRDTQYF.

This clone was observed a single time. The rearrangement joins TRBV9 to TRBJ2-1; 10 positions match TRBD2. CDR3 length: 12 residues. Germline CDR1 SGDLS, CDR2 YYNGEE. J gave up 10 bases and V 4 bases, and 2 bases lay outside the gene matches. The CDR3 sequence: CASSKTSGEQFF. The CDR3 nucleotides read TGTGCCAGCAGCAAGACTAGCGGGGAGCAGTTCTTC.

This chain connects TRBV25-1 to TRBJ1-2; 8 bases line up with TRBD1. The CDR3 is made up of 14 amino acids. Germline V lookup: CDR1 MGHDK, CDR2 SYGVNS. J gave up 1 base and V 4 bases, and 2 bases lay outside the gene matches. CDR3 residues: CASSGGQDNYGYTF. CDR3 in DNA: TGTGCCAGCAGTGGGGGACAGGATAACTATGGCTACACCTTC.